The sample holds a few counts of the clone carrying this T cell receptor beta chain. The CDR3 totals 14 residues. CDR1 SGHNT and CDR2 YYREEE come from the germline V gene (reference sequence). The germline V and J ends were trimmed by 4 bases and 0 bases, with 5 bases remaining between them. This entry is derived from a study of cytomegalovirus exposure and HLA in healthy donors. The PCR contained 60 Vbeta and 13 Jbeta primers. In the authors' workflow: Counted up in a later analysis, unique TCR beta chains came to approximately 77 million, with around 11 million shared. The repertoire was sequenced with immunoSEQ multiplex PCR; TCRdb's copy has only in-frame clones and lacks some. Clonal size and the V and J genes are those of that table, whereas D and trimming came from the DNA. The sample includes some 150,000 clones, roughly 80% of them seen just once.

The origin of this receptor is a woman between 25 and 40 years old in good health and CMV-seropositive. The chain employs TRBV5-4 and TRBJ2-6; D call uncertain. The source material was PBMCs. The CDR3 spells CASSPRSGANVLTF. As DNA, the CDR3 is TGTGCCAGCAGCCCCCGCTCTGGGGCCAACGTCCTGACTTTC. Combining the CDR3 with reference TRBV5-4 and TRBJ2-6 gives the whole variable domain ETGVTQSPTHLIKTRGQQVTLRCSSQSGHNTVSWYQQALGQGPQFIFQYYREEENGRGNFPPRFSGLQFPNYSSELNVNALELDDSALYLCASSPRSGANVLTFGAGSRLTVL.